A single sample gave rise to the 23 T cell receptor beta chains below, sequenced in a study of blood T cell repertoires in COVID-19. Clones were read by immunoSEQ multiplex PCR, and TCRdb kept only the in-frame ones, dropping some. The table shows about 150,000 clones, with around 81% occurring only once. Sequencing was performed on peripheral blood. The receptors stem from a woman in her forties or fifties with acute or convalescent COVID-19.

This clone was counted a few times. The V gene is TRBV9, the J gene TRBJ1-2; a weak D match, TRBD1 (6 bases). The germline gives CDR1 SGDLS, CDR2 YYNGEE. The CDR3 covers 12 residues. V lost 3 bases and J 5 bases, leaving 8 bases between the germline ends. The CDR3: CASSGTVYGYTF. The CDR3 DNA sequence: TGTGCCAGCAGCGGGACAGTTTATGGCTACACCTTC.

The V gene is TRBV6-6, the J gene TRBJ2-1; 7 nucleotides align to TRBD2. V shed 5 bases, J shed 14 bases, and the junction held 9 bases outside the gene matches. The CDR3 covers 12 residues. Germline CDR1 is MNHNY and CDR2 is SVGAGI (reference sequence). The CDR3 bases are TGTGCCAGCAGTGCTCGACTAGCAATTAAGTTCTTC. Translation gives CASSARLAIKFF.

The CDR3 sequence: CASDSGDGERRFYGYTF. The CDR3 DNA follows: TGTGCCAGCGACTCCGGCGATGGGGAGAGAAGATTCTATGGCTACACCTTC. The V gene is TRBV19, the J gene TRBJ1-2, with D unresolved. The V gene's germline CDR1 is LNHDA and CDR2 SQIVND (reference sequence). Trimming cost V 9 bases and J 4 bases, with 27 bases left between them. The CDR3 is 17 residues long.

CDR3: CAWSPPPDSVEAFF. The CDR3 nucleotides read TGTGCCTGGAGTCCCCCCCCGGACAGTGTAGAAGCTTTCTTT. The chain uses TRBV30 and TRBJ1-1, with D perhaps matching TRBD1 (6 bases). Trimming shortened V by 2 bases and J by 8 bases, and 18 bases separated the two germline ends. The CDR3 is made up of 14 amino acids. Germline V lookup: CDR1 GTSNPN, CDR2 SVGIG (reference sequence).

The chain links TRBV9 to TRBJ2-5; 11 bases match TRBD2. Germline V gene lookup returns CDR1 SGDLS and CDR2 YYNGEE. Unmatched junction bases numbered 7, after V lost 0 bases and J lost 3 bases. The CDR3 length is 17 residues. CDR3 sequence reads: CASSVGDLAGGKETQYF. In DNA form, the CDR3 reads TGTGCCAGCAGCGTAGGAGATCTAGCGGGGGGTAAAGAGACCCAGTACTTC.

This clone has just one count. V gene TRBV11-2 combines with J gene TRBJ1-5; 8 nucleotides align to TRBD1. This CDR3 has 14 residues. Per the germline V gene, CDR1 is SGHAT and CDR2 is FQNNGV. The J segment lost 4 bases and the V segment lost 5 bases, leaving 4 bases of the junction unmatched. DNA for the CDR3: TGTGCCAGCAGCAGGACAGGGAGGAATCAGCCCCAGCATTTT. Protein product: CASSRTGRNQPQHF.

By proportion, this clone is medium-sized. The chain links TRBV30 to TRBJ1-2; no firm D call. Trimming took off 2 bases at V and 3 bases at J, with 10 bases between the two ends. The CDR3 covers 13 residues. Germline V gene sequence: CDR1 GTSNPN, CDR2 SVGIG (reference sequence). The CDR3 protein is CAWSQQLDYGYTF. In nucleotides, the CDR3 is TGTGCCTGGAGTCAACAGCTGGACTATGGCTACACCTTC.

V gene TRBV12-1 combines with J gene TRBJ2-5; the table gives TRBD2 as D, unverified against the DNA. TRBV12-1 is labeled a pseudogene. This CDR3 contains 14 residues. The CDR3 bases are TGTGCCAGCAGCACGCGGGTCGGGGAAGAGACCCAGTACTTC. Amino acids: CASSTRVGEETQYF.

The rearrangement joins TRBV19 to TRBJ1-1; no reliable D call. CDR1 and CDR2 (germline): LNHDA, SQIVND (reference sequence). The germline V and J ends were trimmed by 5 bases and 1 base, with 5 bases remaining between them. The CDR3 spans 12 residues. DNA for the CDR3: TGTGCCAGTAGTGAGAAGAACACTGAAGCTTTCTTT. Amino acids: CASSEKNTEAFF.

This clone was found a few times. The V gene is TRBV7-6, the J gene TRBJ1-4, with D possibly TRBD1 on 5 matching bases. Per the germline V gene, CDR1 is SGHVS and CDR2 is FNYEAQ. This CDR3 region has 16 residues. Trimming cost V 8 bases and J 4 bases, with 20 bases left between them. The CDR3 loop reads CASRTWLTDYNEKLFF. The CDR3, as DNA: TGTGCCAGCCGGACGTGGCTGACAGATTATAATGAAAAACTGTTTTTT. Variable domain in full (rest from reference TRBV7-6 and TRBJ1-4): GAGVSQSPRYKVTKRGQDVALRCDPISGHVSLYWYRQALGQGPEFLTYFNYEAQQDKSGLPNDRFSAERPEGSISTLTIQRTEQRDSAMYRCASRTWLTDYNEKLFFGSGTQLSVL.

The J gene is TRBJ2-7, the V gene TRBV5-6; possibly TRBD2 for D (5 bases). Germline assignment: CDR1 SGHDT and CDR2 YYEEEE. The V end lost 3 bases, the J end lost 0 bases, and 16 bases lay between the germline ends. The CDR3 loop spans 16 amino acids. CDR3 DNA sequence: TGTGCCAGCAGCTCCCTTTATGGGAGTAGCTCCTACGAGCAGTACTTC. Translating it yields CASSSLYGSSSYEQYF.

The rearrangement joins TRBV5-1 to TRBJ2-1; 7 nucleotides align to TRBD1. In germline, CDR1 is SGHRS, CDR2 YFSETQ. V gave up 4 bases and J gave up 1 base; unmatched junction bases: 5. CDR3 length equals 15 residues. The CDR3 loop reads CASSRDSRSYNEQFF. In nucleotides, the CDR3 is TGCGCCAGCAGCCGGGACAGCCGATCCTACAATGAGCAGTTCTTC.

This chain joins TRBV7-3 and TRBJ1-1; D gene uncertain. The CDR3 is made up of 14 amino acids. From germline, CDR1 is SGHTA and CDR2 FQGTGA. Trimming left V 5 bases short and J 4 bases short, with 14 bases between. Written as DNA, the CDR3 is TGTGCCAGCAGCCGCCGAGGGCCTAGCACTGAAGCTTTCTTT. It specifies CASSRRGPSTEAFF.

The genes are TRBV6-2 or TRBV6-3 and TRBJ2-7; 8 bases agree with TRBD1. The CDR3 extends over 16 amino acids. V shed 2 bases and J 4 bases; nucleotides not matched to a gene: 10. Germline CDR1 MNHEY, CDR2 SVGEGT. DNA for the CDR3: TGTGCCAGCAGTTACGAGGTGGGACAGGTTGTTTACGAGCAGTACTTC. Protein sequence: CASSYEVGQVVYEQYF.

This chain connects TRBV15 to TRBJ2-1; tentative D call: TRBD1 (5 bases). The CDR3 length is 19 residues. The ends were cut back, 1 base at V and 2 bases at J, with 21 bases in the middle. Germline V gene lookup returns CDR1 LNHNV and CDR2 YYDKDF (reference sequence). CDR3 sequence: CATSRASLGSRDPYNEQFF. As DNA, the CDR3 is TGTGCCACCAGCAGAGCTTCATTAGGATCCAGGGATCCCTACAATGAGCAGTTCTTC.

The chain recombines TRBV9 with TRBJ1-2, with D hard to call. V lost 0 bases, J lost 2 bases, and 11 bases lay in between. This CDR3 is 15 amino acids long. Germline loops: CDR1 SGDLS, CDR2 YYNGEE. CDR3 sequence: CASSVAQLDNYGYTF. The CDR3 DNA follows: TGTGCCAGCAGCGTAGCACAGCTTGACAACTATGGCTACACCTTC. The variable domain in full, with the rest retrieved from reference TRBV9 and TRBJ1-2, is DSGVTQTPKHLITATGQRVTLRCSPRSGDLSVYWYQQSLDQGLQFLIQYYNGEERAKGNILERFSAQQFPDLHSELNLSSLELGDSALYFCASSVAQLDNYGYTFGSGTRLTVV.

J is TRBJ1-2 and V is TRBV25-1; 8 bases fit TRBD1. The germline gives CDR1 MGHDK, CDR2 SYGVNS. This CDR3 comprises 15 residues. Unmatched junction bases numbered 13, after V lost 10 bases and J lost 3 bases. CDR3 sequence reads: CAIPMGQAWDYGYTF. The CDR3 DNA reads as TGTGCCATCCCGATGGGACAGGCATGGGACTATGGCTACACCTTC.

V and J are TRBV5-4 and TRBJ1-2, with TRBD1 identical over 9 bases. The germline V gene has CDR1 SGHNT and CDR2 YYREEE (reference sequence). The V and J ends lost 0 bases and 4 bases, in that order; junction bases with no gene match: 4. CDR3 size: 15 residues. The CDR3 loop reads CASSLGGQGAYGYTF. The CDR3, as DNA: TGTGCCAGCAGCTTGGGGGGACAGGGAGCCTATGGCTACACCTTC.

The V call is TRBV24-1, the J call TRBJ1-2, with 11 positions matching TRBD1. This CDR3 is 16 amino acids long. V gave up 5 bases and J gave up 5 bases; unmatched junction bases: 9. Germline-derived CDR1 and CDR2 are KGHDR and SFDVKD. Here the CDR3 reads CATSGPTGTGGYGYTF. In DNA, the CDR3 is TGTGCCACCAGTGGTCCAACCGGGACAGGGGGTTATGGCTACACCTTC.

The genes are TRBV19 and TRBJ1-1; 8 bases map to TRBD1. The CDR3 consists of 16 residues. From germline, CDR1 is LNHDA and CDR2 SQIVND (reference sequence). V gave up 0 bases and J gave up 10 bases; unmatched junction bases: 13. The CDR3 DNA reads TGTGCCAGTAGTATAGATCTCTTCCAGGGGGCAGGGGCAGCTTTCTTT. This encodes CASSIDLFQGAGAAFF. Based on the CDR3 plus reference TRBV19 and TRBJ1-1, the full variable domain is DGGITQSPKYLFRKEGQNVTLSCEQNLNHDAMYWYRQDPGQGLRLIYYSQIVNDFQKGDIAEGYSVSREKKESFPLTVTSAQKNPTAFYLCASSIDLFQGAGAAFFGQGTRLTVV.

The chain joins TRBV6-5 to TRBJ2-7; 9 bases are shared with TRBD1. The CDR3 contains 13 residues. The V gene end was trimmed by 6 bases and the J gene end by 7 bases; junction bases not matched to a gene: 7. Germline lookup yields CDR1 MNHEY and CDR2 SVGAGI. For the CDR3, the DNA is TGTGCCAGCAGCGTACCGGGACAGGGTGAGCAGTACTTC. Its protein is CASSVPGQGEQYF.

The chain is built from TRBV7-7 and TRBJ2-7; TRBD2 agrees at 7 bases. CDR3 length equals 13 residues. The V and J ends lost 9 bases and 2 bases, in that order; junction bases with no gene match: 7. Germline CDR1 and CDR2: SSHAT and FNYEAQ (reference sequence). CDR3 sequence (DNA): TGTGCCAGGGGGAGGGACCGACCCTACGAGCAGTACTTC. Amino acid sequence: CARGRDRPYEQYF.

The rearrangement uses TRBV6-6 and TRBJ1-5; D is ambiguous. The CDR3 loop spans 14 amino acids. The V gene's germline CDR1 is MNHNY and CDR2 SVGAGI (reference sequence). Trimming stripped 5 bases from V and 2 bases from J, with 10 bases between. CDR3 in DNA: TGTGCCAGCAGTACCTCCGGGGGCAATCAGCCCCAGCATTTT. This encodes CASSTSGGNQPQHF.